The 24 T cell receptor beta chains reported below all come from one sample, sequenced in a study of tumor-infiltrating lymphocytes in primary liver carcinoma. Reverse transcription of roughly 0.45 ug total RNA with a constant-region primer produced TCR beta cDNA. TCR beta libraries came from three nested multiplex PCR rounds using slightly modified ARM-PCR. Each of the first two PCR rounds ran roughly 9 cycles with TRBV1-TRBV30 forward and C-beta reverse primers. TCRdb itself ran the multiplex PCR reads through MiXCR, one entry per CDR3 protein. In the table there are roughly 70,000 distinct CDR3 sequences, about 71% of which are singletons. Each 20-30 mg portion of unsorted bulk tissue served as the source for co-extraction of RNA and DNA. Sequencing used liver tumor tissue from sampling region 4. Subset: tumor region T4, right-lateral pole. The receptors originated from a man aged 40-55 years with primary liver carcinoma and hepatitis B virus infection.

This clonotype was counted between two and nine times. A read error is possible here, since a much larger clone lies one base away. J is TRBJ2-2 and V is TRBV5-5; no firm D call. The CDR3 runs to 12 residues. The V gene's germline CDR1 is SGHKS and CDR2 YYEKEE (reference sequence). The CDR3 region has the DNA TGTGCCAGCAGACTCCACACCGTGGAGCTGTTTTTT. The encoded protein is CASRLHTVELFF.

The CDR3 DNA is TGTGTCGGCAGTTTAGGCCAGGGGGCCAACTACGAGCAGTACTTC. This codes for CVGSLGQGANYEQYF. The rearrangement links TRBV12-3 or TRBV12-4 to TRBJ2-7; the match to TRBD1 covers 8 bases. The CDR3 consists of 15 residues.

Comments on this clonotype: It may be a read error: a sequence one base away is much more abundant. The V gene is TRBV5-1, the J gene TRBJ2-2; D not certain. The V gene's germline CDR1 is SGHRS and CDR2 YFSETQ. The CDR3 totals 15 residues. DNA for the CDR3: TGCGCCTGCAGCACCAGGCAGACGAACACCGGGGAGCTGTTTTTT. Translated: CACSTRQTNTGELFF.

This clonotype was picked up one time. V usage is TRBV4-3 and J usage is TRBJ2-7, with a tentative D call TRBD2 (6 bases). CDR3 length equals 15 residues. Trimming took off 11 bases at V and 6 bases at J, with 26 bases between the two ends. Germline loops: CDR1 LGHNA, CDR2 YSLEER. CDR3 bases: TGCGCCTGCAACCAAGATCGGGAGACTCCCTGCGAGCAGTACTTC. It translates to CACNQDRETPCEQYF.

With respect to this clonotype: A much larger clone differs by one base, so this may be a read error. This rearrangement joins TRBV28 to TRBJ2-7; possibly TRBD1 for D (6 bases). The length of the CDR3 is 14 residues. The germline V gene encodes CDR1 MDHEN and CDR2 SYDVKM. CDR3 DNA: TGTGCCAGCAGTCTGGACAGTTACTCCTACGAGCAGTGCTTC. This sequence encodes CASSLDSYSYEQCF.

With regard to this clonotype: At one boundary the junction diverges from the germline segment, which might be a read error. The V gene is TRBV28, the J gene TRBJ1-2; D not resolved. Looked up from germline, CDR1 is MDHEN and CDR2 is SYDVKM. The CDR3 sequence is 11 residues long. CDR3 DNA sequence: TGTGCCAGCAGCCGGAACTATGGCCACACCTTC. It yields the protein CASSRNYGHTF.

Turning to this clonotype: Sequence at one end of the junction differs from germline and may be a read error. The genes are TRBV11-2 and TRBJ2-7, with a possible D match to TRBD1 (5 bases). CDR1 SGHAT and CDR2 FQNNGV come from the germline V gene. CDR3 length: 14 amino acids. CDR3 bases: TGTGTCAGCAGCTCTAACAGGAACTCCTACGAACGGTACTTC. Translated, it gives CVSSSNRNSYERYF.

A note on this clonotype: At one end the junction does not follow the germline gene, possibly because of a read error. This chain uses TRBV11-3 with TRBJ2-1; D gene ambiguous. The germline V gene encodes CDR1 SGHNT and CDR2 YENEEA. The CDR3 contains 13 residues. Here the CDR3 reads CSSNLRPVNEQFF. The CDR3 DNA sequence: TGTTCCAGCAACTTGAGGCCTGTGAATGAGCAGTTCTTC.

V gene TRBV5-1 combines with J gene TRBJ1-2; D is ambiguous. Germline V gives CDR1 SGHRS, CDR2 YFSETQ. Trimming took off 3 bases at V and 9 bases at J, with 15 bases between the two ends. CDR3 length: 13 residues. CDR3 residues: CASSSTNVISYTF. The DNA for the CDR3 is TGCGCCAGCAGCTCGACCAACGTTATCAGCTACACCTTC.

Ten or more counts support this clonotype. The chain joins TRBV4-1 to TRBJ2-7; D unclear. The germline gives CDR1 MGHRA, CDR2 YSYEKL. Trimming cost V 1 base and J 3 bases, with 10 bases left between them. CDR3 length: 14 residues. The CDR3 here is CASSQVDTYYEQYF. DNA of the CDR3: TGCGCCAGCAGCCAAGTCGATACTTACTACGAGCAGTACTTC.

This clonotype was observed a single time. A junction boundary mismatches the germline segment, possibly from a read error. In DNA form, the CDR3 reads TGCAGCGTTAGTTTGAGGATCTCGGACACTGAAGCTTTCTTC. Translated: CSVSLRISDTEAFF. The gene calls are TRBV29-1 and TRBJ1-1; TRBD1 might be the D (5 bases). Germline V gives CDR1 SQVTM, CDR2 ANQGSEA. The CDR3 contains 14 residues.

Comment on this clonotype: A read error may account for a junction end that differs from germline. The J gene is TRBJ2-2, the V gene TRBV6-5; TRBD1 or TRBD2 may be the D gene (5 bases each). The CDR3 contains 14 residues. CDR1 is MNHEY and CDR2 is SVGAGI in the germline V gene. The CDR3 region has the DNA TGTACCAGCAAGGACATAAGGAACACCGGGAAGCTGTTATTT. Its translation: CTSKDIRNTGKLLF.

This clonotype is a singleton in its sample. A junction boundary mismatches the germline segment, possibly from a read error. The rearrangement joins TRBV2 to TRBJ2-7; TRBD1 is a possible D gene (6 bases). This CDR3 region has 15 residues. Germline assignment: CDR1 SNHLY and CDR2 FYNNEI. The CDR3 nucleotides are TGTACCACCAGTGAGAACAGGGCAGTCTCCTACGAGCAATACTTC. This encodes CTTSENRAVSYEQYF.

The table lists this clonotype with a few counts. A much more abundant neighbour one base away suggests this may be a read error. CDR3 protein: CASSQKVAGASYNEQFF. CDR3 DNA sequence: TGTGCCAGCAGCCAAAAGGTAGCGGGGGCCTCCTACAATGAGCAGTTCTTC. J is TRBJ2-1 and V is TRBV4-2, with 9 bases lining up with TRBD2. This CDR3 is 17 amino acids long. CDR1 is LGHNA and CDR2 is YNFKEQ in the germline V gene. Trimming removed 2 bases from V and 0 bases from J; junction bases left unmatched: 5.

A word on this clonotype: No conserved phenylalanine or tryptophan ends this CDR3, so it is likely a read error. The J gene is TRBJ1-1, the V gene TRBV5-4, with a possible D match to TRBD1 (6 bases). The germline V and J ends were trimmed by 9 bases and 6 bases, with 12 bases remaining between them. CDR1 and CDR2 (germline): SGHNT, YYREEE (reference sequence). This CDR3 has 11 amino acids. The CDR3 nucleotides are TGTGCCAATGGAGGGGGGCCTGAAGCTTTCATT. Translating it yields CANGGGPEAFI.

Worth noting for this clonotype: A read error may produce the germline difference seen at one junction end. The chain links TRBV5-5 to TRBJ2-1; the D gene is possibly TRBD1 (6 bases). The CDR3 consists of 15 residues. The germline V gene has CDR1 SGHKS and CDR2 YYEKEE (reference sequence). The CDR3 DNA reads TGTACCAGCAGCTTGGTTCCCGGACAGTACAATGAACAGTTCTTC. Amino acid sequence: CTSSLVPGQYNEQFF.

In the case of this clonotype: This may arise from a read error, as a much more abundant clone is one base away. The V and J genes are TRBV5-4 and TRBJ2-5, with D perhaps given as TRBD1 or TRBD2 (5 bases each). Germline CDR1 reads SGHNT; CDR2 reads YYREEE (reference sequence). The CDR3 loop spans 15 amino acids. The CDR3 DNA reads TGTGCCAGCAGCTTGAACGGGGACGGCCAAGAGACCCGGTACTTC. Amino acids: CASSLNGDGQETRYF.

About this clonotype: Germline and junction disagree at one end, which may indicate a read error. The CDR3 DNA reads TGTGCCAGCAGCCCCAGGGAGGGGCTTTGGCGCACAGATACACAGTATTTT. This codes for CASSPREGLWRTDTQYF. This sequence joins TRBV14 and TRBJ2-3, with 7 bases matching TRBD2. The CDR3 extends over 17 amino acids. In germline, CDR1 is SGHDN, CDR2 FVKESK. The full variable domain, in which reference TRBV14 and TRBJ2-3 provide the parts outside the CDR3, is EAGVTQFPSHSVIEKGQTVTLRCDPISGHDNLYWYRRVMGKEIKFLLHFVKESKQDESGMPNNRFLAERTGGTYSTLKVQPAELEDSGVYFCASSPREGLWRTDTQYFGPGTRLTVL.

This clonotype showed up many times. The chain combines TRBV10-3 with TRBJ1-2; TRBD1 matches at 7 bases. Germline CDR1 ENHRY, CDR2 SYGVKD. The CDR3 has 14 amino acids. V lost 8 bases to trimming and J lost 8 bases; unmatched junction nucleotides: 14. This chain's CDR3 is CAIGRGPTGEGYTF. In DNA form, the CDR3 reads TGTGCCATCGGGAGGGGACCAACAGGGGAAGGCTACACCTTC.

Details on this clonotype: The junction shows a germline mismatch at one end, possibly a read error. The chain couples TRBV12-3 or TRBV12-4 to TRBJ2-3; TRBD2 matches 8 bases. The CDR3 is made up of 15 amino acids. The CDR3 DNA is TGTTCCAGCAGCCCCCCACTAGCGGTAGTAGATAGGCAGTATTTT. This sequence encodes CSSSPPLAVVDRQYF.

In its sample, this clonotype was seen a few times. An end of the junction differs from the germline gene, which may be a read error. The chain combines TRBV11-3 with TRBJ2-2, with D maybe TRBD1 (7 bases). Germline CDR1 and CDR2: SGHNT and YENEEA. The CDR3 has 15 residues. The CDR3 region is CTSSLENANTGDLFF. The CDR3 nucleotides are TGTACTAGCAGCTTAGAAAACGCGAACACAGGGGACCTGTTTTTT.

This clonotype was picked up one time. A much larger clone lies a single base off, so this may be a read error. V is TRBV20-1 and J is TRBJ1-1; D not resolved. The CDR3 extends over 14 amino acids. The germline CDR1 and CDR2 sequences are DFQATT and SNEGSKA (reference sequence). CDR3 amino acids: CSGLKRALNTETFF. CDR3 nucleotides: TGCAGTGGCCTAAAGAGAGCTTTGAACACTGAAACTTTCTTT.

Regarding this clonotype: Since no conserved phenylalanine or tryptophan closes the CDR3, a read error is the likely cause. J is TRBJ2-5 and V is TRBV5-6; a weak D match, TRBD2 (7 bases). Germline V lookup: CDR1 SGHDT, CDR2 YYEEEE. CDR3 size: 14 residues. DNA of the CDR3: TGTGCCAGTAGCTTTTCGGGGGCGGGAGAGATCCAGTACTTA. Translating gives CASSFSGAGEIQYL.

J is TRBJ2-1 and V is TRBV29-1; D assignment may be TRBD1 or TRBD2 (6 bases each). Trimming pared 8 bases from V and 8 bases from J, leaving 16 bases between. This CDR3 is 12 amino acids long. Germline V gene lookup returns CDR1 SQVTM and CDR2 ANQGSEA. This CDR3 reads CSLPQGGDEQFF. The CDR3 DNA follows: TGCAGCCTCCCACAGGGAGGTGATGAGCAGTTCTTC.